This T cell receptor (beta chain) was documented in a study of blood T cell repertoires in COVID-19. The CDR3 is made up of 15 amino acids. V lost 2 bases to trimming and J lost 5 bases, with 13 bases between them. Germline V gives CDR1 SGDLS, CDR2 YYNGEE. Only in-frame clones appear in the TCRdb table, and some are missing; sequencing was by immunoSEQ multiplex PCR. In the table there are around 230,000 clones, 83% of which are singletons. The sequence was collected from a woman aged 40 to 50 with active or convalescent COVID-19. What was sequenced was peripheral blood. V gene TRBV9 combines with J gene TRBJ2-2; possible D gene TRBD2, 6 bases. CDR3 region: CASSVGLAITGELFF. In DNA, the CDR3 is TGTGCCAGCAGCGTCGGGCTAGCGATAACCGGGGAGCTGTTTTTT. Using reference TRBV9 and TRBJ2-2 for the parts outside the CDR3, the full variable domain is DSGVTQTPKHLITATGQRVTLRCSPRSGDLSVYWYQQSLDQGLQFLIQYYNGEERAKGNILERFSAQQFPDLHSELNLSSLELGDSALYFCASSVGLAITGELFFGEGSRLTVL.